Listed here are 8 T cell receptor beta chains from one sample, sequenced in a study of blood T cell repertoires in COVID-19. Some clones are missing from TCRdb's copy, which holds only in-frame ones; the method was immunoSEQ multiplex PCR. Among approximately 300,000 clones listed, more than 75% were seen once. The sample consisted of PBMCs or T cells enriched from blood (not recorded which). Every receptor here comes from a man younger than 45 who had recovered from COVID-19.

This clone was detected once. Here the CDR3 DNA reads TGTGCTAGTGGACCTCGAGGACTAGCGGGGGCCTGGGAGCAGTACTTC. It encodes CASGPRGLAGAWEQYF. V and J are TRBV12-5 and TRBJ2-7; 13 nucleotides align to TRBD2. The germline CDR1 and CDR2 sequences are LGHNT and FRNRAP. This CDR3 comprises 16 residues. V lost 6 bases, J lost 7 bases, and 12 bases stayed unmatched.

The chain has TRBV19 and TRBJ1-5; D is perhaps TRBD1 (5 bases). Germline loops: CDR1 LNHDA, CDR2 SQIVND (reference sequence). V dropped 7 bases and J dropped 4 bases, with 14 bases sitting between them. This CDR3 spans 14 amino acids. CDR3 nucleotides: TGTGCCAGTAACCAGGGCAGGGAAAATCAGCCCCAGCATTTT. It yields the protein CASNQGRENQPQHF.

The rearrangement links TRBV28 to TRBJ1-5, with D tentatively TRBD1 (5 bases). The CDR3 sequence is 16 residues long. V was shortened by 2 bases and J by 4 bases, with 15 bases between the two germline ends. Germline lookup yields CDR1 MDHEN and CDR2 SYDVKM. The DNA for the CDR3 is TGTGCCAGCAGTTTAATTTACCCAGCAGGGAATCAGCCCCAGCATTTT. It is translated as CASSLIYPAGNQPQHF.

The chain couples TRBV7-8 to TRBJ2-7, with 8 bases that match TRBD2. The CDR3 totals 14 residues. In germline, CDR1 is SGHVS, CDR2 FQNEAQ. V gave up 3 bases and J gave up 3 bases; unmatched junction bases: 4. The CDR3 here is CASSLPGGLYEQYF. The CDR3 DNA is TGTGCCAGCAGCTTGCCGGGAGGGCTCTACGAGCAGTACTTC.

The chain couples TRBV10-3 to TRBJ1-1; weak D call: TRBD1 (5 bases). Germline lookup yields CDR1 ENHRY and CDR2 SYGVKD. V lost 11 bases and J lost 4, with 17 bases in between. The CDR3 is 13 residues long. The CDR3 sequence: CASTDILGTEAFF. CDR3 in DNA: TGTGCCTCCACGGACATTTTGGGCACTGAAGCTTTCTTT.

The chain combines TRBV12-5 with TRBJ2-2; a possible D gene is TRBD2 (6 bases). The V end was cut by 6 bases, the J end by 4 bases, with 9 bases between. Germline V gives CDR1 LGHNT, CDR2 FRNRAP. The CDR3 covers 13 residues. CDR3 DNA sequence: TGTGCTAGTGGACGGGGAGGCACCGGGGAGCTGTTTTTT. Amino acids: CASGRGGTGELFF.

The table lists this clone with a count of one. V and J are TRBV28 and TRBJ1-5; 7 nucleotides agree with TRBD1. The V gene's germline CDR1 is MDHEN and CDR2 SYDVKM. J was trimmed by 1 base and V by 6 bases; bases with no gene match: 6. CDR3 length: 15 residues. The CDR3 DNA follows: TGTGCCAGCAGCCCTACGGACAGGAGCAATCAGCCCCAGCATTTT. Translated: CASSPTDRSNQPQHF.

CDR3 DNA sequence: TGTGCCAGCACTGGAGAATATAACTATGGCTACACCTTC. Amino acid sequence: CASTGEYNYGYTF. The chain has TRBV2 and TRBJ1-2, with D uncertain. The CDR3 consists of 13 residues. From germline, CDR1 is SNHLY and CDR2 FYNNEI. Trimming took 7 bases from V and 1 from J, leaving 10 bases between them.